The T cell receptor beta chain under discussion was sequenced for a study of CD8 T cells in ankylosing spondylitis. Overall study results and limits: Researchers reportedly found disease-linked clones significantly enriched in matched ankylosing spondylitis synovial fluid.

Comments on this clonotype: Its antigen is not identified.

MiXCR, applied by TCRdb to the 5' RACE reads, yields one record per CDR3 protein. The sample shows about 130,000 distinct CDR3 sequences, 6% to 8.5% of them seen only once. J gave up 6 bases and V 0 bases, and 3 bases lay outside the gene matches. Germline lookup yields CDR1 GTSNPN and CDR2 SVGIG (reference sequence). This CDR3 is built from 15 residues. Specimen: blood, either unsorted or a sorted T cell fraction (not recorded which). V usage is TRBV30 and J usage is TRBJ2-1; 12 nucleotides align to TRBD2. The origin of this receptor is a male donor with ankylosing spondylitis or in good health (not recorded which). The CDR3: CAWSVLAGGLNEQFF. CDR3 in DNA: TGTGCCTGGAGTGTACTAGCGGGGGGCCTCAATGAGCAGTTCTTC.